This TCR beta chain was profiled in a study of OX40 agonist ivuxolimab in advanced cancers. Some background on the complete study: Ivuxolimab was a fully human IgG2 agonistic monoclonal antibody targeting the costimulatory receptor OX40 (CD134). Intravenous ivuxolimab was administered to patients every 2 weeks at six dose levels: 0.01, 0.1, 0.3, 1.5, 3 and 10 mg/kg. Among the roughly 52 dose-escalation patients, 19 had hepatocellular carcinoma, 15 melanoma, 9 renal cell carcinoma and 9 head and neck cancer. In the dose-escalation cohort, 75% to 90% of patients were male, and the mean age was approximately 60 years with a range of roughly 20 to 79. Patients were allowed to have had prior anti-PD-1, anti-PD-L1 or anti-CTLA-4 therapy, and 30% to 50% of the dose-escalation patients had previously received checkpoint inhibitors. Partial responses occurred in three dose-escalation patients, of whom one had hepatocellular carcinoma and two had cutaneous melanoma. The purpose of peripheral TCRbeta sequencing was to test whether ivuxolimab changed TCR sequence diversity and led to clonal T-cell expansion. The monotherapy dose-escalation portion (N = 52 patients) of the phase I ivuxolimab trial is reported in the paper. The study at large found these results: At doses of 0.1 to 3.0 mg/kg, clonal expansion of both CD4+ and CD8+ blood T cells was observed from baseline to week 6. After ivuxolimab, expanded clones were on average more numerous among CD8+ T cells than among CD4+ T cells. The antigen specificity of the clonally expanded peripheral T cells was not determined. Low levels of normalized T-cell clonal expansion were also seen in some patients who did not respond. In the 0.1-3.0 mg/kg groups, partial responders had among the lowest normalized peripheral clonal expansion, particularly in CD8+ T cells.

Concerning this clone itself: Its specific antigen is unknown. Base quality data are lacking; no much larger clone is found one base away.

To sequence the TCRbeta CDR3 region, genomic DNA was isolated from the sorted cells. The immunoSEQ Assay was used for sequencing of TCRbeta CDR3 regions. TCRdb took this table from immuneACCESS and kept in-frame rearrangements with V and J called. Such tables lack part of the clones; where checked against another copy, unresolved V genes explain under half of the gap, and the rest is unexplained. In this sample the table shows nearly 95,000 clones, roughly 92% of which occur a single time. The top ten clonotypes cover around 2.8% of the sample. Looking up the germline V gene yields CDR1 SGHAT and CDR2 FQNNGV. V sheds 1 base and J sheds 1 base, leaving 10 bases between their ends. The CDR3 spans 15 residues, from the cysteine through the phenylalanine. Of all the DNA, just the CDR3 is kept, 45 bases in frame from base 1. Patients with autoimmune disease history or receiving systemic immunosuppression were excluded from the trial. Peripheral blood for TCR sequencing was collected from all dose cohorts at baseline, on cycle 4 day 1, and on cycle 7 day 1. Samples came from an open-label, multicenter, first-in-human phase I dose-escalation trial of ivuxolimab. The trial enrolled adults with locally advanced or metastatic head and neck squamous cell, hepatocellular, melanoma or renal cell carcinoma. Before TCR sequencing, CD4+ T cells and CD8+ T cells were sorted from peripheral blood as separate populations.

The sequencing here drew on CD4+ or CD8+ T cells sorted from blood, taken in a trial of the OX40 agonist ivuxolimab. The sequence is built from TRBV11-2 and TRBJ1-1; the D segment could be TRBD1, given 5 matching bases. The receptor was derived from an adult with an advanced solid tumor such as melanoma, head and neck, liver or kidney cancer. The nucleotides read TGTGCCAGCAGCTTAGCCAGGGCTCCGAACACTGAAGCTTTCTTT. This translates into CASSLARAPNTEAFF.